What follows are 9 T cell receptor beta chains derived from one specimen sequenced in a study of identical twins. TCRdb used MiXCR to reprocess the 5' RACE reads, holding one entry per CDR3 protein. The sample comprises a few hundred thousand distinct CDR3 sequences, around 15% of which are singletons, and 0.44% rests with the top ten. The same data also went into a second study, on yellow fever vaccine responses in identical twins.

The sequenced sample was CD4+ T cells sorted from blood. These receptors were taken from a woman younger than 35 in good health.

This chain uses TRBV6-2 or TRBV6-3 with TRBJ2-3, with 9 nucleotides matching TRBD2. The CDR3 spans 15 residues. V lost 7 bases, J lost 5 bases, and 10 bases stayed unmatched. CDR1 and CDR2 (germline): MNHEY, SVGEGT. This CDR3 reads CASKERGGAVDTQYF. DNA for the CDR3: TGTGCCAGCAAGGAACGCGGGGGGGCCGTAGATACGCAGTATTTT.

This clonotype appeared a few times. The V gene is TRBV2, the J gene TRBJ2-1, with 11 bases that match TRBD2. Germline CDR1 reads SNHLY; CDR2 reads FYNNEI. CDR3 size: 20 residues. V lost 7 bases to trimming and J lost 0 bases; unmatched junction nucleotides: 17. Here the CDR3 DNA reads TGTGCCAGCAAGCAGGATCCCACTAGCGGGGGATACCGCTCCTACAATGAGCAGTTCTTC. Translated, it gives CASKQDPTSGGYRSYNEQFF.

The CDR3 bases are TGTGCCACCTCTTTGAGGACAGTCAACTATGGCTACACCTTC. Its translation: CATSLRTVNYGYTF. The chain employs TRBV12-3 or TRBV12-4 and TRBJ1-2, with D tentatively TRBD1 (6 bases). The CDR3 loop spans 14 amino acids. V was shortened by 10 bases and J by 2 bases, with 17 bases between the two germline ends.

This clonotype was counted only a few times. The chain joins TRBV7-3 to TRBJ2-1; 9 bases map to TRBD2. The germline V gene has CDR1 SGHTA and CDR2 FQGTGA. J lost 7 bases, V lost 5 bases, and 12 bases had no gene match. This CDR3 is built from 16 residues. CDR3 region: CASSPLGLAGQNEQFF. In DNA, the CDR3 is TGTGCCAGCAGCCCCCTAGGGCTAGCGGGACAGAATGAGCAGTTCTTC.

V gene TRBV2 combines with J gene TRBJ2-5; a possible D gene is TRBD1 (6 bases). Germline lookup yields CDR1 SNHLY and CDR2 FYNNEI. The V end was cut by 2 bases, the J end by 5 bases, with 15 bases between. The CDR3 length is 15 residues. The CDR3 reads CASSEKFWGQETQYF. The CDR3 bases are TGTGCCAGCAGTGAAAAGTTCTGGGGGCAGGAGACCCAGTACTTC.

This chain uses TRBV3-1 with TRBJ2-4, with 8 bases matching TRBD1. V was pared by 10 bases and J by 3 bases, with 11 bases of the junction left unmatched. This CDR3 has 15 amino acids. CDR1 LGHDT and CDR2 YNNKEL come from the germline V gene (reference sequence). The CDR3 bases are TGTGCCACCTGCCCAGGACAGGGCGGCAAAAACATTCAGTACTTC. This gives the protein CATCPGQGGKNIQYF.

V and J are TRBV12-3 or TRBV12-4 and TRBJ1-2; D might be TRBD1 (5 bases). Trimming left V 5 bases short and J 4 bases short, with 14 bases between. The length of the CDR3 is 14 residues. The CDR3 here is CASSTGSPGYGYTF. Written as DNA, the CDR3 is TGTGCCAGCAGTACAGGTTCTCCTGGCTATGGCTACACCTTC.

At least ten counts were recorded for this clonotype. The chain combines TRBV7-8 with TRBJ2-1; weak D call: TRBD2 (5 bases). V was trimmed by 7 bases and J by 9 bases, leaving 13 bases between them. The CDR3 totals 12 residues. In germline, CDR1 is SGHVS, CDR2 FQNEAQ. The CDR3 loop reads CASTPPGIEQFF. DNA for the CDR3: TGTGCCAGCACTCCCCCCGGGATTGAGCAGTTCTTC.

This clonotype was seen only a few times. The chain combines TRBV12-3 or TRBV12-4 with TRBJ1-1, with 8 bases identical to TRBD1. This CDR3 is 13 amino acids long. Trimming cost V 8 bases and J 0 bases; bases outside gene matches: 2. This CDR3 reads CASDRGLNTEAFF. In DNA, the CDR3 is TGTGCCAGCGACAGGGGCCTGAACACTGAAGCTTTCTTT.